The sequence of this T cell receptor (beta chain) was determined in a study of T cell repertoires and leukemia-associated antigens (dated by TCRdb to the late 2010s). Describing the broader study: About 5.1 to 7 million read pairs and roughly 3.3 to 5.0 million effective reads were obtained per sample, with roughly 16 million effective reads obtained overall. Using in vitro peptide stimulation of healthy T cells, the study sought to determine the antigen recognized by a TCR Vbeta21 clone earlier detected in CML patients.

V is reduced by 4 bases and J by 5 bases, leaving a spacing of 9 bases between them. The germline V gene encodes CDR1 SQVTM and CDR2 ANQGSEA. Inclusive of the bounding cysteine and phenylalanine, the CDR3 is 12 residues long. Only the CDR3 region is kept as DNA, spanning 36 bases read in frame from base 1. With regard to this clonotype: What antigen it recognizes has not been identified. Within one base of it there is no much larger clone, and no base qualities were kept.

Study-wide findings and limitations: Direct testing of the expanded clones' antigen specificity and function was not done, and further investigation was required. Across the four groups, there were no significant differences in the numbers of Vbeta genes (approximately 60), Jbeta genes (roughly 15), VDJ rearrangements, or unique CDR3s.

As a first step, the CD3+ T cells were left to rest overnight in RPMI 1640 lacking fetal bovine serum, at approximately 2.5 million cells/mL. MACS immunomagnetic beads were used according to the manufacturer's instructions to isolate CD3+ T cells from PBMCs. Total RNA was extracted from the cultured T cells with TRIzol reagent. 5' rapid amplification of cDNA ends (5'RACE) was the method used to amplify TCRbeta libraries from the RNA. Before sequencing, library concentration and integrity were assessed using Qubit, an Agilent instrument, and quantitative PCR. Sequencing of qualified libraries was performed on Illumina HiSeq or MiSeq by a commercial service provider. Regarding the original processing steps: TCR sequences in each sample were identified using MiXCR version 1.8.2. Qualified clones required a CDR3 longer than four amino acids, an in-frame nucleotide length, and no stop codon. A read counted as effective if the read contained the complete CDR3 structure. Expanded clones were validated by RT-PCR with 24 Vbeta primers, GeneScan spectratyping, and Sanger sequencing. TCRdb trimmed the raw reads at Q25, called clones with MiXCR and kept productive beta chains. Every distinct CDR3 protein forms one entry, paired with its most common genes and DNA. TCRdb assigned the V and J calls; the authors' analysis was not used. In this sample the table shows 7,500 to 10,000 distinct CDR3 sequences, 40% to 45% of which occur a single time. The ten largest clonotypes hold less than 70% of the sample.

The sample comprised CD3+ T cells sorted from blood and cultured. The rearranged segments are TRBV29-1 and TRBJ1-5, with no confidently assigned D gene. This receptor was taken from a female donor in good health. The CDR3 reads CSVGGRDQPQHF. The nucleotides read TGCAGCGTTGGCGGGAGGGATCAGCCCCAGCATTTT.